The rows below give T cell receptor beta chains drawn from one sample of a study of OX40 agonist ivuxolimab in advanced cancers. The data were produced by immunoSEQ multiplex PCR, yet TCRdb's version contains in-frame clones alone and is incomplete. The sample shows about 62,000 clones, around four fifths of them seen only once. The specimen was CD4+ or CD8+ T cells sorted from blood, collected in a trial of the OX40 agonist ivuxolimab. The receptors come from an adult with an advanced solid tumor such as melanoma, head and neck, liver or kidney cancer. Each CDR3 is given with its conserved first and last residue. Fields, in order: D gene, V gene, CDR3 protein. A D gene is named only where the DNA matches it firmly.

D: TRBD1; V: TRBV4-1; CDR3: CASSQEYDRGYEQYF
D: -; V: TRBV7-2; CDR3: CASSLAWGPDQGGTEAFF
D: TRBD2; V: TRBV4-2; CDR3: CASSQGGGIAGVYEQYF
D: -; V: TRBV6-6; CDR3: CASREGVINGELFF
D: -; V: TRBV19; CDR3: CASSILLAAYNEQFF
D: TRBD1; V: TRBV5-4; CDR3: CASSQNVRGQGNYGYTF
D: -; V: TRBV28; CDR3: CASSMDLPRGYTF
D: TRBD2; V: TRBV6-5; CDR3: CASGTSGAYNEQFF
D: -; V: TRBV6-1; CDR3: CASSETAGLNNEQFF
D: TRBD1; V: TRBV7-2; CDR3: CASSLRGREVSDGEQFF
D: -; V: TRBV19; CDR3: CASSLAPGPPAYEQYF
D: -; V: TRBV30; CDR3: CAWSGDGVPLHF
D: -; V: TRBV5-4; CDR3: CASSPRAGTNTEAFF
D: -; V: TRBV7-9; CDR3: CASSRAGGSGNTIYF
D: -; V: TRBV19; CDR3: CASSIALTAVYNSPLHF
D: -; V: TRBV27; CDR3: CASSLIAADNEQFF
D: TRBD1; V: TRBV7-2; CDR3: CASSPDRENTGELFF
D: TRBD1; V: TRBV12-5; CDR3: CASGSLQRDRVNEQYF
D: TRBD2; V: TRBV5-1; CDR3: CASQREGHGEQFF
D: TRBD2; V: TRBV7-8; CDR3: CASSLGHAGGEQYF
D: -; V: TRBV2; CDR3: CASSRYEGDYGYTF
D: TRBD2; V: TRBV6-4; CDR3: CASSGSGGGQETQYF
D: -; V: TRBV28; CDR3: CASTPRRTAYNEQFF
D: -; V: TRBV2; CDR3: CASSVGGSLYEQYF
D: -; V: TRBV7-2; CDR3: CASSLVLGSGPADEQFF
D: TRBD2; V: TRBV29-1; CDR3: CSASRGSSYNEQFF
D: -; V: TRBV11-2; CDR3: CASRSGQTYEQYF
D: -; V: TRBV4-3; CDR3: CASSHDLQVYSGANVLTF